These T cell receptor beta chains were read from a single sample in a study of blood T cells in healthy people across ages. MiXCR, run by TCRdb on the 5' RACE reads, gives a single entry per CDR3 protein. The table shows about 1.1 million distinct CDR3 sequences, with 30% to 40% occurring only once. Material for sequencing was blood. These receptors came from a man aged 18-30 years in good health. CDR3s include the opening cysteine and the closing phenylalanine or tryptophan.

v_call: TRBV10-3; j_call: TRBJ1-2; cdr3_aa: CAISESGRDPGALYNYGYTF
v_call: TRBV12-3/TRBV12-4; j_call: TRBJ2-4; cdr3_aa: CASSFRAGARNIQYF
v_call: TRBV4-2; j_call: TRBJ2-1; cdr3_aa: CASSQSTRGSYNEQFF
v_call: TRBV29-1; j_call: TRBJ2-2; cdr3_aa: CSVEGTENTGELFF
v_call: TRBV27; j_call: TRBJ2-1; cdr3_aa: CASSKMGRAGGDEQFF
v_call: TRBV12-3/TRBV12-4; j_call: TRBJ1-6; cdr3_aa: CASLRDSESSPLHF
v_call: TRBV27; j_call: TRBJ2-3; cdr3_aa: CASSFKADYLTDTQYF
v_call: TRBV7-2; j_call: TRBJ1-2; cdr3_aa: CASSTRDLIYGYTF
v_call: TRBV20-1; j_call: TRBJ2-1; cdr3_aa: CSARPLAGGLNEQFF
v_call: TRBV6-6; j_call: TRBJ1-2; cdr3_aa: CASKGTGKNYGYTF
v_call: TRBV9; j_call: TRBJ1-2; cdr3_aa: CASSVVVNYDYTF
v_call: TRBV29-1; j_call: TRBJ2-2; cdr3_aa: CSVERHTGELFF
v_call: TRBV4-3; j_call: .; cdr3_aa: CASSQDFGGLNEQYF
v_call: TRBV12-3/TRBV12-4; j_call: TRBJ1-6; cdr3_aa: CASSSSSRQINSPLHF
v_call: TRBV7-2; j_call: TRBJ1-5; cdr3_aa: CASSPLGGKGQPQHF
v_call: TRBV7-3; j_call: .; cdr3_aa: CASSLTSETSYNEQYF
v_call: TRBV4-1; j_call: TRBJ2-1; cdr3_aa: CASSPQGQGRDNEQFF
v_call: TRBV5-6; j_call: TRBJ2-1; cdr3_aa: CASNSRGQGDKQFF
v_call: TRBV20-1; j_call: TRBJ2-1; cdr3_aa: CSARLIRRGTITEQFF
v_call: TRBV11-1; j_call: TRBJ1-2; cdr3_aa: CASSLDEGYTF
v_call: TRBV12-3/TRBV12-4; j_call: TRBJ2-1; cdr3_aa: CASSLGDREQFF
v_call: TRBV7-8; j_call: TRBJ1-2; cdr3_aa: CASSLGTGGVNYGYTF
v_call: TRBV4-3; j_call: TRBJ1-4; cdr3_aa: CASSRGPMPTLANEKLFF
v_call: TRBV11-1; j_call: TRBJ2-3; cdr3_aa: CASSPTSGEIDTQYF
v_call: TRBV7-9; j_call: TRBJ2-3; cdr3_aa: CASSLERNTDTQYF
v_call: TRBV7-2; j_call: TRBJ1-4; cdr3_aa: CASSTFPSSEKLFF
v_call: TRBV18; j_call: TRBJ2-1; cdr3_aa: CASSPPGGNEQFF
v_call: TRBV2; j_call: TRBJ2-3; cdr3_aa: CASILNGALGPLYF
v_call: TRBV20-1; j_call: TRBJ2-2; cdr3_aa: CSARDSERGFTGELFF
v_call: TRBV27; j_call: .; cdr3_aa: CASSFNDIQYF
v_call: TRBV7-9; j_call: TRBJ1-1; cdr3_aa: CASSPPLGQGSLNTEAFF
v_call: TRBV5-4; j_call: TRBJ2-5; cdr3_aa: CASSLAQTSGEETQYF
v_call: TRBV30; j_call: TRBJ2-2; cdr3_aa: CAWRRQGSIGELFF
v_call: TRBV7-8; j_call: TRBJ1-2; cdr3_aa: CASSSGLTGSNYGYTF
v_call: TRBV12-3/TRBV12-4; j_call: TRBJ2-3; cdr3_aa: CASRAWGTTDTQYF
v_call: TRBV5-1; j_call: TRBJ1-4; cdr3_aa: CASKNTGQGEKLFF
v_call: TRBV4-3; j_call: TRBJ1-6; cdr3_aa: CASSRWTGRSSYNSPLHF
v_call: TRBV29-1; j_call: TRBJ1-1; cdr3_aa: CSVSVNTEAFF
v_call: TRBV6-6; j_call: TRBJ1-2; cdr3_aa: CASSLLGTGDDYGYTF
v_call: TRBV3-1; j_call: TRBJ1-2; cdr3_aa: CAGSPLGQALYGYTF
v_call: TRBV6-4; j_call: TRBJ2-1; cdr3_aa: CASSVTEYNEQFF
v_call: TRBV3-1; j_call: TRBJ1-2; cdr3_aa: CASSHDPGREGYGYTF
v_call: TRBV20-1; j_call: TRBJ2-1; cdr3_aa: CSARSGTTYNEQFF
v_call: TRBV6-5; j_call: TRBJ2-3; cdr3_aa: CASSSTTSGRTDTQYF
v_call: TRBV27; j_call: TRBJ1-2; cdr3_aa: CAGRQTGPNYGYTF
v_call: TRBV5-1; j_call: TRBJ1-4; cdr3_aa: CASSRDSDEKLFF
v_call: TRBV6-2/TRBV6-3; j_call: TRBJ2-5; cdr3_aa: CASSYSWGGQETQYF
v_call: TRBV13; j_call: TRBJ1-3; cdr3_aa: CASRTLRSGNTIYF
v_call: TRBV5-6; j_call: TRBJ2-7; cdr3_aa: CASSHRGSGSYEQYF
v_call: TRBV12-3/TRBV12-4; j_call: TRBJ2-7; cdr3_aa: CASSHRDSGLYEQYF
v_call: TRBV20-1; j_call: TRBJ2-7; cdr3_aa: CSARDQGPSYEQYF
v_call: TRBV20-1; j_call: TRBJ1-2; cdr3_aa: CSARGQGLPLGYTF
v_call: TRBV10-3; j_call: TRBJ1-6; cdr3_aa: CATGGEGGGSPLHF
v_call: TRBV20-1; j_call: TRBJ1-2; cdr3_aa: CSAMDRGYYGYTF
v_call: TRBV7-3; j_call: TRBJ2-3; cdr3_aa: CASSLRDDTDTQYF